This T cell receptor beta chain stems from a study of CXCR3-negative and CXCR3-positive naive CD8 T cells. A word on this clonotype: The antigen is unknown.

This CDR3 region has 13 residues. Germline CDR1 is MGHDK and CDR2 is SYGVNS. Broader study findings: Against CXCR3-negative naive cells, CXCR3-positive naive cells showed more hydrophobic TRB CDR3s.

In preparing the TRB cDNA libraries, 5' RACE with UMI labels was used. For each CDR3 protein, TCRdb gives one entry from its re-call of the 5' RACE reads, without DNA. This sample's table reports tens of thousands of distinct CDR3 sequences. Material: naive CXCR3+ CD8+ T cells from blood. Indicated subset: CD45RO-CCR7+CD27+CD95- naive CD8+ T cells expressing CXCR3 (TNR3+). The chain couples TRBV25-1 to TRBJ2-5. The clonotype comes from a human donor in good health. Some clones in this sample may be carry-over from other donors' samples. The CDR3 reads CASSVDPQETQYF.